This entry lists 2 T cell receptor beta chains sequenced from one sample in a study of T cell responses to AZD1222 COVID-19 vaccine. TCRdb keeps only in-frame clones here, not all; method: immunoSEQ multiplex PCR. The data show some 70,000 clones, approximately 80% seen once. Sample: peripheral blood, taken on day 0 of AZD1222 vaccination. Receptors originate from an adult in good health.

This chain joins TRBV9 and TRBJ2-7; weak D call: TRBD2 (6 bases). Germline CDR1 is SGDLS and CDR2 is YYNGEE. The CDR3 is 13 residues long. V lost 3 bases and J 5 bases, leaving 12 bases between the germline ends. The CDR3 loop reads CASSGGGEDEQYF. As DNA, the CDR3 is TGTGCCAGCAGCGGCGGTGGGGAGGACGAGCAGTACTTC.

V gene TRBV10-1 combines with J gene TRBJ2-1, with 8 positions matching TRBD1. Unmatched junction bases numbered 2, after V lost 3 bases and J lost 1 base. The CDR3 length is 15 residues. Germline CDR1 reads WNHNN; CDR2 reads SYGVQD (reference sequence). The CDR3 region has the DNA TGCGCCAGCAGTGATAGGGACAGGTCCTACAATGAGCAGTTCTTC. Protein product: CASSDRDRSYNEQFF.